The clone carrying this TCR beta chain was observed a handful of times. Amplification targeted the TCR beta CDR3 regions, with RNA transcripts as the source material. An opening RT-PCR round employed HTBI primers and preceded a second-round multiplex PCR. TCRdb analysed the multiplex PCR reads with MiXCR anew, one entry per CDR3 protein. This table holds nearly 400,000 distinct CDR3 sequences, around 16% found once. This entry comes from a study of Graves' ophthalmopathy and Graves' hyperthyroidism. V lost 5 bases, J lost 5 bases, and 12 bases lay in between. Germline V CDR1 and CDR2: SGHTA, FQGNSA. The CDR3 sequence is 13 residues long.

Sequencing was carried out using peripheral blood. This clonotype was obtained from a woman aged 18-30 years with Graves' ophthalmopathy. V and J are TRBV7-2 and TRBJ1-1; unclear D gene. The CDR3, as DNA: TGTGCCAGCAGCCCGTTGGCCTCTACTGAAGCTTTCTTT. This sequence encodes CASSPLASTEAFF.